This record concerns one T cell receptor (beta chain) sequence. This specimen comes from a study of CD4 T cell repertoires in COVID-19. Using immunoSEQ multiplex PCR, the repertoire was profiled, and TCRdb retains in-frame clones only, with some absent. The repertoire consists of about 75,000 clones, with 80% to 90% occurring once and the leading ten covering approximately 0.55%. The V end lost 0 bases, the J end lost 0 bases, and 7 bases lay between the germline ends. CDR1 SGHTS and CDR2 YDEGEE come from the germline V gene. This CDR3 has 15 residues. The chain is built from TRBV5-8 and TRBJ2-1; possibly TRBD2 for D (5 bases). Sequencing used CD4+ T cells from peripheral blood, obtained after recovery from COVID-19. The sequence was obtained from a human donor who had COVID-19. The CDR3 sequence: CASSLGLSSYNEQFF. The DNA for the CDR3 is TGTGCCAGCAGCTTGGGACTAAGCTCCTACAATGAGCAGTTCTTC. Full variable domain (outside the CDR3, taken from reference TRBV5-8 and TRBJ2-1): EAGVTQSPTHLIKTRGQQATLRCSPISGHTSVYWYQQALGLGLQFLLWYDEGEERNRGNFPPRFSGRQFPNYSSELNVNALELEDSALYLCASSLGLSSYNEQFFGPGTRLTVL.